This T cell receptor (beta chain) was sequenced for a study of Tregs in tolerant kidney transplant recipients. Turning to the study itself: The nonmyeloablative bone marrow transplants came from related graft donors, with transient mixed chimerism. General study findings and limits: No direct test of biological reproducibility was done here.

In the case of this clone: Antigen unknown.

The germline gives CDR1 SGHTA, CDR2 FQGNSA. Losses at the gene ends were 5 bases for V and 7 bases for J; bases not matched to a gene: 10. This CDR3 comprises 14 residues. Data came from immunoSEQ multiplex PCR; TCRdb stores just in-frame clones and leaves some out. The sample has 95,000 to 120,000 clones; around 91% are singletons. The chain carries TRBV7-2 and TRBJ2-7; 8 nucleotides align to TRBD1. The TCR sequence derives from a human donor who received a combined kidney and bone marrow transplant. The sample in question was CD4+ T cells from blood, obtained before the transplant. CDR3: CASSRGQVQGEQYF. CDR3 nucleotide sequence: TGTGCCAGCAGCCGGGGACAGGTCCAGGGGGAGCAGTACTTC.